These T cell receptor beta chains were read from a single sample in a study of cytomegalovirus exposure and HLA in healthy donors. Produced via immunoSEQ multiplex PCR; TCRdb's table is partial and in-frame only. The table has approximately 150,000 clones, around 78% seen once; the top ten hold more than 0.8%. Sequenced input: PBMCs. Receptor source: a woman in her thirties or forties in good health and CMV-seronegative. Each CDR3 is given with its conserved first and last residue. D genes are given only for firm matches. The listing skips clone size in some rows; elsewhere it reads once, few, many or a size class.

cdr3_length: 13; d_call: .; clone_size: .; j_call: TRBJ2-2; v_call: TRBV19; cdr3_aa: CASSPGQLGELFF; cdr3_nt: TGTGCCAGTAGTCCCGGACAGCTCGGGGAGCTGTTTTTT
cdr3_length: 13; d_call: .; clone_size: .; j_call: TRBJ1-4; v_call: TRBV30; cdr3_aa: CAWKGATNEKLFF; cdr3_nt: TGTGCCTGGAAGGGAGCAACTAATGAAAAACTGTTTTTT
cdr3_length: 19; d_call: .; clone_size: .; j_call: TRBJ1-5; v_call: TRBV10-3; cdr3_aa: CAISEGAASRGYSNQPQHF; cdr3_nt: TGTGCCATCAGTGAGGGGGCAGCGTCTAGGGGGTATAGCAATCAGCCCCAGCATTTT
cdr3_length: 15; d_call: TRBD1; clone_size: .; j_call: TRBJ1-3; v_call: TRBV2; cdr3_aa: CASRDPDRGLNTIYF; cdr3_nt: TGTGCCAGCAGGGACCCGGACAGGGGACTGAACACCATATATTTT
cdr3_length: 16; d_call: TRBD2; clone_size: once; j_call: TRBJ2-7; v_call: TRBV6-5; cdr3_aa: CASSYSHLAASYEQYF; cdr3_nt: TGTGCCAGCAGTTACTCCCACCTAGCGGCTAGCTACGAGCAGTACTTC
cdr3_length: 14; d_call: TRBD1; clone_size: .; j_call: TRBJ1-6; v_call: TRBV28; cdr3_aa: CASSSGGASLTLHF; cdr3_nt: TGTGCCAGCAGTTCAGGGGGCGCGAGTCTAACCCTCCACTTT
cdr3_length: 16; d_call: .; clone_size: .; j_call: TRBJ2-1; v_call: TRBV27; cdr3_aa: CASSFYDLGADNEQFF; cdr3_nt: TGTGCCAGCAGTTTCTACGATCTCGGAGCGGACAATGAGCAGTTCTTC
cdr3_length: 15; d_call: TRBD1; clone_size: .; j_call: TRBJ1-1; v_call: TRBV9; cdr3_aa: CASSVLRGPTTEAFF; cdr3_nt: TGTGCCAGCAGCGTACTGAGGGGGCCTACCACTGAAGCTTTCTTT
cdr3_length: 15; d_call: TRBD2; clone_size: few; j_call: TRBJ2-1; v_call: TRBV5-4; cdr3_aa: CASSLVAGPDNEQFF; cdr3_nt: TGTGCCAGCAGCTTGGTAGCGGGGCCTGACAATGAGCAGTTCTTC
cdr3_length: 16; d_call: TRBD1; clone_size: few; j_call: TRBJ1-1; v_call: TRBV9; cdr3_aa: CASSTGTGDIPTEAFF; cdr3_nt: TGTGCCAGCAGTACCGGGACAGGGGATATACCCACTGAAGCTTTCTTT
cdr3_length: 15; d_call: TRBD2; clone_size: .; j_call: TRBJ2-1; v_call: TRBV6-1; cdr3_aa: CASSPGLALDNEQFF; cdr3_nt: TGTGCCAGCAGCCCCGGACTAGCTCTCGACAATGAGCAGTTCTTC
cdr3_length: 12; d_call: .; clone_size: .; j_call: TRBJ1-1; v_call: TRBV5-6; cdr3_aa: CASSLQSSEAFF; cdr3_nt: TGTGCCAGCAGCTTGCAAAGCTCTGAAGCCTTCTTT
cdr3_length: 15; d_call: .; clone_size: .; j_call: TRBJ2-3; v_call: TRBV27; cdr3_aa: CASSPGGGLTDTQYF; cdr3_nt: TGTGCCAGCAGCCCGGGGGGCGGGCTCACAGATACGCAGTATTTT
cdr3_length: 16; d_call: TRBD1; clone_size: .; j_call: TRBJ2-1; v_call: TRBV11-2; cdr3_aa: CASSLDRDRMGNEQFF; cdr3_nt: TGTGCCAGCAGCTTAGATCGGGACAGGATGGGCAATGAGCAGTTCTTC
cdr3_length: 15; d_call: TRBD1; clone_size: .; j_call: TRBJ2-7; v_call: TRBV5-4; cdr3_aa: CASSRGQRSSYEQYF; cdr3_nt: TGTGCCAGCAGCAGGGGACAGAGAAGCTCCTACGAGCAGTACTTC
cdr3_length: 14; d_call: TRBD1; clone_size: .; j_call: TRBJ2-2; v_call: TRBV6-6; cdr3_aa: CASSRQGETGELFF; cdr3_nt: TGTGCCAGCAGTCGACAGGGGGAGACCGGGGAGCTGTTTTTT
cdr3_length: 13; d_call: .; clone_size: .; j_call: TRBJ1-2; v_call: TRBV29-1; cdr3_aa: CSVERGLSYGYTF; cdr3_nt: TGCAGCGTTGAGAGGGGACTTAGCTATGGCTACACCTTC
cdr3_length: 13; d_call: TRBD2; clone_size: .; j_call: TRBJ2-7; v_call: TRBV2; cdr3_aa: CASSPGLEYEQYF; cdr3_nt: TGTGCCAGCAGTCCGGGACTAGAGTACGAGCAGTACTTC
cdr3_length: 13; d_call: TRBD1; clone_size: .; j_call: TRBJ1-1; v_call: TRBV11-3; cdr3_aa: CASSLEGTGGAFF; cdr3_nt: TGTGCCAGCAGCTTAGAGGGGACAGGGGGAGCTTTCTTT
cdr3_length: 14; d_call: .; clone_size: .; j_call: TRBJ1-1; v_call: TRBV11-2; cdr3_aa: CASSLVGEGAEAFF; cdr3_nt: TGTGCCAGCAGCTTAGTAGGTGAAGGGGCTGAAGCTTTCTTT
cdr3_length: 12; d_call: TRBD1; clone_size: .; j_call: TRBJ2-5; v_call: TRBV29-1; cdr3_aa: CSVREGAETQYF; cdr3_nt: TGCAGCGTAAGAGAGGGGGCCGAGACCCAGTACTTC
cdr3_length: 14; d_call: .; clone_size: once; j_call: TRBJ2-7; v_call: TRBV15; cdr3_aa: CATSSASGSYEQYF; cdr3_nt: TGTGCCACCAGCAGTGCAAGCGGATCCTACGAGCAGTACTTC
cdr3_length: 12; d_call: .; clone_size: .; j_call: TRBJ2-6; v_call: TRBV6-5; cdr3_aa: CASSTGANVLTF; cdr3_nt: TGTGCCTCCTCGACAGGGGCCAACGTCCTGACTTTC
cdr3_length: 12; d_call: .; clone_size: .; j_call: TRBJ2-3; v_call: TRBV9; cdr3_aa: CASSVGWSGQYF; cdr3_nt: TGTGCCAGCAGCGTTGGTTGGAGCGGGCAGTATTTT
cdr3_length: 15; d_call: TRBD1; clone_size: .; j_call: TRBJ1-2; v_call: TRBV5-1; cdr3_aa: CASSGLGQGLDGYTF; cdr3_nt: TGCGCCAGCAGCGGGTTAGGACAGGGCTTGGATGGCTACACCTTC
cdr3_length: 15; d_call: TRBD1; clone_size: few; j_call: TRBJ1-4; v_call: TRBV19; cdr3_aa: CASSMIGTANEKLFF; cdr3_nt: TGTGCCAGTAGTATGATAGGGACAGCTAATGAAAAACTGTTTTTT
cdr3_length: 17; d_call: .; clone_size: .; j_call: TRBJ2-6; v_call: TRBV18; cdr3_aa: CASSATQLNSGANVLTF; cdr3_nt: TGTGCCAGCTCAGCCACACAATTAAACTCTGGGGCCAACGTCCTGACTTTC
cdr3_length: 16; d_call: TRBD2; clone_size: .; j_call: TRBJ2-7; v_call: TRBV28; cdr3_aa: CASSRTSGSIPYEQYF; cdr3_nt: TGTGCCAGCAGCCGGACTAGCGGGTCTATTCCCTACGAGCAGTACTTC
cdr3_length: 16; d_call: TRBD1; clone_size: .; j_call: TRBJ2-7; v_call: TRBV5-1; cdr3_aa: CASSLGDSTRSYEQYF; cdr3_nt: TGCGCCAGCAGCTTGGGGGACAGTACAAGGTCCTACGAGCAGTACTTC
cdr3_length: 14; d_call: .; clone_size: .; j_call: TRBJ1-4; v_call: TRBV30; cdr3_aa: CAWSRTTTNEKLFF; cdr3_nt: TGTGCCTGGAGCCGGACTACAACTAATGAAAAACTGTTTTTT
cdr3_length: 14; d_call: .; clone_size: few; j_call: TRBJ1-2; v_call: TRBV7-9; cdr3_aa: CASTPGEGPYGYTF; cdr3_nt: TGTGCCAGCACCCCGGGGGAGGGACCTTATGGCTACACCTTC
cdr3_length: 13; d_call: TRBD1; clone_size: .; j_call: TRBJ1-1; v_call: TRBV30; cdr3_aa: CAWSSTGVTEAFF; cdr3_nt: TGTGCCTGGAGTTCCACAGGGGTCACTGAAGCTTTCTTT
cdr3_length: 14; d_call: TRBD2; clone_size: .; j_call: TRBJ2-7; v_call: TRBV14; cdr3_aa: CASSLTSGRYEQYF; cdr3_nt: TGTGCCAGCAGCTTGACTAGCGGACGCTACGAGCAGTACTTC
cdr3_length: 14; d_call: .; clone_size: .; j_call: TRBJ2-2; v_call: TRBV10-3; cdr3_aa: CAISERLETGELFF; cdr3_nt: TGTGCCATCAGTGAGCGCTTAGAAACCGGGGAGCTGTTTTTT
cdr3_length: 13; d_call: .; clone_size: .; j_call: TRBJ2-1; v_call: TRBV5-1; cdr3_aa: CASSLGGDNEQFF; cdr3_nt: TGCGCCAGCAGCTTGGGGGGGGACAATGAGCAGTTCTTC
cdr3_length: 15; d_call: TRBD2; clone_size: .; j_call: TRBJ2-5; v_call: TRBV7-2; cdr3_aa: CASSGRTSGSETQYF; cdr3_nt: TGTGCCAGCAGCGGACGGACTAGCGGGAGCGAGACCCAGTACTTC
cdr3_length: 13; d_call: .; clone_size: .; j_call: TRBJ1-5; v_call: TRBV7-6; cdr3_aa: CASSSDYNQPQHF; cdr3_nt: TGTGCCAGCAGCTCGGACTACAATCAGCCCCAGCATTTT
cdr3_length: 16; d_call: .; clone_size: .; j_call: TRBJ1-5; v_call: TRBV19; cdr3_aa: CASTGRDYEWGQPQHF; cdr3_nt: TGTGCCAGTACGGGACGGGACTACGAGTGGGGTCAGCCCCAGCATTTT
cdr3_length: 15; d_call: .; clone_size: .; j_call: TRBJ2-3; v_call: TRBV7-9; cdr3_aa: CASRVVQRSTDTQYF; cdr3_nt: TGTGCCAGCAGAGTGGTCCAGCGGAGCACAGATACGCAGTATTTT
cdr3_length: 15; d_call: TRBD1; clone_size: .; j_call: TRBJ2-7; v_call: TRBV5-3; cdr3_aa: CARSQSSGTGYEQYF; cdr3_nt: TGTGCCAGAAGTCAATCCTCCGGGACAGGCTACGAGCAGTACTTC
cdr3_length: 15; d_call: .; clone_size: .; j_call: TRBJ2-3; v_call: TRBV5-1; cdr3_aa: CASSLTSRGTDTQYF; cdr3_nt: TGCGCCAGCAGCTTGACTAGCCGGGGCACAGATACGCAGTATTTT
cdr3_length: 16; d_call: .; clone_size: .; j_call: TRBJ1-1; v_call: TRBV19; cdr3_aa: CASTKRVLLMNTEAFF; cdr3_nt: TGTGCCAGTACCAAGAGAGTCCTACTCATGAACACTGAAGCTTTCTTT
cdr3_length: 15; d_call: TRBD2; clone_size: .; j_call: TRBJ2-2; v_call: TRBV5-1; cdr3_aa: CASSLSGTSTGELFF; cdr3_nt: TGCGCCAGCAGCTTAAGCGGGACCAGCACCGGGGAGCTGTTTTTT
cdr3_length: 13; d_call: .; clone_size: .; j_call: TRBJ1-2; v_call: TRBV29-1; cdr3_aa: CSSWTDRNYGYTF; cdr3_nt: TGCAGCTCATGGACAGACCGCAACTATGGCTACACCTTC
cdr3_length: 13; d_call: .; clone_size: .; j_call: TRBJ2-7; v_call: TRBV29-1; cdr3_aa: CSVETQGRGEQYF; cdr3_nt: TGCAGCGTTGAAACCCAGGGCAGGGGCGAGCAGTACTTC
cdr3_length: 12; d_call: .; clone_size: .; j_call: TRBJ2-7; v_call: TRBV11-2; cdr3_aa: CASSPTDYEQYF; cdr3_nt: TGTGCCAGCAGCCCGACAGATTACGAGCAGTACTTC
cdr3_length: 12; d_call: .; clone_size: .; j_call: TRBJ2-1; v_call: TRBV5-5; cdr3_aa: CASSPTESEQFF; cdr3_nt: TGTGCCAGCAGCCCCACGGAGTCGGAGCAGTTCTTC
cdr3_length: 13; d_call: TRBD1; clone_size: .; j_call: TRBJ2-7; v_call: TRBV27; cdr3_aa: CASMGTGYYEQYF; cdr3_nt: TGTGCCAGCATGGGGACAGGGTACTACGAGCAGTACTTC
cdr3_length: 15; d_call: TRBD1; clone_size: .; j_call: TRBJ2-7; v_call: TRBV6-1; cdr3_aa: CASSQGTGHLYEQYF; cdr3_nt: TGTGCCAGCAGTCAAGGGACAGGGCACCTCTACGAGCAGTACTTC
cdr3_length: 13; d_call: .; clone_size: .; j_call: TRBJ1-2; v_call: TRBV7-2; cdr3_aa: CASSFRTPRGYTF; cdr3_nt: TGTGCCAGCAGCTTCAGAACTCCCAGGGGCTACACCTTC